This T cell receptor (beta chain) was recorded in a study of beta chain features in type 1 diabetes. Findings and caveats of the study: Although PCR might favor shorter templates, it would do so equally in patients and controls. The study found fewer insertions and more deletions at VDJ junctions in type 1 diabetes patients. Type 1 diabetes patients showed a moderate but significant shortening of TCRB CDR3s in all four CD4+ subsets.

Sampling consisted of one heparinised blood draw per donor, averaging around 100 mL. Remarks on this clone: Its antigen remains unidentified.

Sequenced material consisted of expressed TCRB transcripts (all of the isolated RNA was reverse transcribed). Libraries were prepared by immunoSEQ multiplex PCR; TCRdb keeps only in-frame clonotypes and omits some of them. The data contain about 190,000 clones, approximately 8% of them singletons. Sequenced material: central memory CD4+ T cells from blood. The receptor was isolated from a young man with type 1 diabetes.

CDR3 residues: CASSFDRVGLTQYF. CDR3 nucleotides: TGTGCCAGCAGCTTCGACAGGGTGGGATTGACCCAGTACTTC. The chain recombines TRBV7-9 with TRBJ2-5; 7 bases fit TRBD1. The CDR3 covers 14 residues. Unmatched junction bases numbered 8, after V lost 3 bases and J lost 7 bases. Germline CDR1 is SEHNR and CDR2 is FQNEAQ (reference sequence).